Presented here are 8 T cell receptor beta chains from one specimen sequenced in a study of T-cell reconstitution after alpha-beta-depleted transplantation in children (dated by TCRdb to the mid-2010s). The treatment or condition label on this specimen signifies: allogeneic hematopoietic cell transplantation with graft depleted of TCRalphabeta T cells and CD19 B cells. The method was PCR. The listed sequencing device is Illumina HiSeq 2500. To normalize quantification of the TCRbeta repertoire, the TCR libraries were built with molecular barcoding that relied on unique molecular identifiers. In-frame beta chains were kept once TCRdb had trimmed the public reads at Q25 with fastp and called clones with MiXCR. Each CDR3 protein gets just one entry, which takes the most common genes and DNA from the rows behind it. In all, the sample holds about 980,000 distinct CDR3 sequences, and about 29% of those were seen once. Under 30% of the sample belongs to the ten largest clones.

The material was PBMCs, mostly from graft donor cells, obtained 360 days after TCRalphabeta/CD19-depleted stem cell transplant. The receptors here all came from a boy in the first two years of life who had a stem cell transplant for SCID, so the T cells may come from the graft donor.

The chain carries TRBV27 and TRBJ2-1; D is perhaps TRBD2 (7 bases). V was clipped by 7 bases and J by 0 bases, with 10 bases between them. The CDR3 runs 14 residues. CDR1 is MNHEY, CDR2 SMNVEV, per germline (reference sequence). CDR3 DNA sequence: TGTGCCAGCAAAGGGGGGGGCTCCTACAATGAGCAGTTCTTC. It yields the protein CASKGGGSYNEQFF.

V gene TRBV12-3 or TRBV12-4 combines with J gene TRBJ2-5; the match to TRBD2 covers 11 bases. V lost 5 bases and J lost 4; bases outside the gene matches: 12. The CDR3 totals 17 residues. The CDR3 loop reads CASSPSEWLAGGETQYF. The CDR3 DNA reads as TGTGCCAGCAGTCCCTCCGAGTGGCTAGCGGGGGGAGAGACCCAGTACTTC.

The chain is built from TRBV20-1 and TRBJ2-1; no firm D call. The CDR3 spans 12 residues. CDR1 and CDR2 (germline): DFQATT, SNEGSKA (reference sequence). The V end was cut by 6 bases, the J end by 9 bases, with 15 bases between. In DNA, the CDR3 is TGCAGTGCCGGAGCATTTTCTGGTGAGCAGTTCTTC. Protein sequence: CSAGAFSGEQFF.

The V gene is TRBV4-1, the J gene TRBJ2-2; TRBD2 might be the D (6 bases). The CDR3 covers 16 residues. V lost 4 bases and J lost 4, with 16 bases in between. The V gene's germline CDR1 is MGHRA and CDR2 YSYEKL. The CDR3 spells CASSPLGLAVTGELFF. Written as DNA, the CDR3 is TGCGCCAGCAGCCCTTTGGGCTTAGCGGTCACCGGGGAGCTGTTTTTT.

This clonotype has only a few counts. The CDR3 spells CASSAPGTGFYEQYF. The CDR3 DNA reads TGCGCCAGCAGCGCACCCGGGACAGGGTTCTACGAGCAGTACTTC. The chain joins TRBV5-1 to TRBJ2-7; 9 bases align to TRBD1. Per germline, CDR1 SGHRS and CDR2 YFSETQ. The CDR3 sequence is 15 residues long. V gave up 4 bases and J gave up 3 bases; unmatched junction bases: 8.

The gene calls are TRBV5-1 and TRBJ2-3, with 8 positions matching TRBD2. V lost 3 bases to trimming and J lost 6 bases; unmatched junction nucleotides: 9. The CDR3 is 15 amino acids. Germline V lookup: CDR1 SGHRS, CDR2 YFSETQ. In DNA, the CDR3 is TGCGCCAGCAGCTCGTTAGCGGGGACGACGGATACGCAGTATTTT. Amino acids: CASSSLAGTTDTQYF.

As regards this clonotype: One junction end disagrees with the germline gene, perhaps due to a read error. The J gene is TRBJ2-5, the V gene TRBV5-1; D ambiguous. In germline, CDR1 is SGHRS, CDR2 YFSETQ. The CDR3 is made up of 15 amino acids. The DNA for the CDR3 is TGCGCCAGCAGCTTGGACCCGCTGAAATCCCCCAGGTGGCACTTC. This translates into CASSLDPLKSPRWHF.

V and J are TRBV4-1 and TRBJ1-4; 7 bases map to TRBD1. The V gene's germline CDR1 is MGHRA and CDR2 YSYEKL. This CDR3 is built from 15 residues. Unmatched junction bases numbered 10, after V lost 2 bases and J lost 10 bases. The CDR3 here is CASSQSHFQGGKLFF. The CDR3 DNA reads TGCGCCAGCAGCCAAAGCCACTTCCAGGGGGGAAAACTGTTTTTT.